The 21 T cell receptor beta chains below all came from one sample that was sequenced in a study of T cells after yellow fever vaccination. TCRdb re-called the 5' RACE reads through MiXCR, storing one row per CDR3 protein. Of 450,000 to 600,000 distinct CDR3 sequences in the sample, roughly 13% were seen once. The sample consisted of PBMCs, taken on the day of the yellow fever booster vaccination. The receptors come from a young man who received the YFV17D yellow fever vaccine.

This chain links TRBV20-1 with TRBJ2-3; the D gene is possibly TRBD1 (6 bases). Per germline, CDR1 DFQATT and CDR2 SNEGSKA (reference sequence). This CDR3 is built from 16 residues. V was shortened by 0 bases and J by 5 bases, with 18 bases between the two germline ends. The CDR3 loop reads CSARDTFRGQGDTQYF. CDR3 nucleotide sequence: TGCAGTGCTAGAGATACCTTCAGGGGTCAGGGAGATACGCAGTATTTT.

This clonotype was picked up one time. The chain has TRBV7-6 and TRBJ2-5; D is unresolved. The CDR3 runs to 14 residues. Trimming left V 8 bases short and J 0 bases short, with 13 bases between. Germline CDR1 reads SGHVS; CDR2 reads FNYEAQ. CDR3 residues: CASGGFTNQETQYF. The DNA for the CDR3 is TGTGCCAGCGGTGGATTCACTAACCAAGAGACCCAGTACTTC.

The chain carries TRBV4-1 and TRBJ2-6; 9 bases are a match to TRBD2. This CDR3 comprises 18 residues. J was trimmed by 0 bases and V by 0 bases; bases with no gene match: 3. Germline CDR1 MGHRA, CDR2 YSYEKL. The CDR3 sequence is CASSQDASGTSGANVLTF. The CDR3 DNA sequence: TGCGCCAGCAGCCAAGATGCTAGCGGGACCTCTGGGGCCAACGTCCTGACTTTC.

V usage is TRBV12-3 or TRBV12-4 and J usage is TRBJ2-2; D gene uncertain. The CDR3 is made up of 13 amino acids. The V and J ends lost 2 bases and 6 bases respectively, with 7 bases between them. The CDR3 DNA reads as TGTGCCAGCAGTTTAAAGGGTCCCGGGGAGCTGTTTTTT. It specifies CASSLKGPGELFF.

V usage is TRBV5-1 and J usage is TRBJ1-1; TRBD1 matches 12 bases. Germline CDR1 and CDR2: SGHRS and YFSETQ. V lost 4 bases to trimming and J lost 6 bases; unmatched junction nucleotides: 10. This CDR3 contains 16 residues. The CDR3 DNA is TGCGCCAGCAGCGCGGGACAGGGGGCCCGGGGGTCTGAAGCTTTCTTT. Protein product: CASSAGQGARGSEAFF. Full variable domain (missing parts from reference TRBV5-1 and TRBJ1-1): KAGVTQTPRYLIKTRGQQVTLSCSPISGHRSVSWYQQTPGQGLQFLFEYFSETQRNKGNFPGRFSGRQFSNSRSEMNVSTLELGDSALYLCASSAGQGARGSEAFFGQGTRLTVV.

V gene TRBV7-9 combines with J gene TRBJ2-5, with D possibly matching TRBD2 (5 bases). Germline CDR1 SEHNR, CDR2 FQNEAQ (reference sequence). The V end was cut by 0 bases, the J end by 3 bases, with 14 bases between. There are 16 residues in the CDR3. CDR3 coding DNA: TGTGCCAGCAGCTTAGCACCTCTCGTCGGGGAAGAGACCCAGTACTTC. Translated: CASSLAPLVGEETQYF.

This clonotype turned up a few times. The chain combines TRBV6-1 with TRBJ1-5, with TRBD1 identical over 7 bases. V lost 6 bases, J lost 4 bases, and 9 bases stayed unmatched. The germline CDR1 and CDR2 sequences are MNHNS and SASEGT. The CDR3 extends over 15 amino acids. The CDR3 DNA is TGTGCCAGCAGATCCTACGGGACAGCTAATCAGCCCCAGCATTTT. The encoded protein is CASRSYGTANQPQHF.

The chain recombines TRBV20-1 with TRBJ2-5; D may correspond to TRBD1 or TRBD2 (5 bases each). CDR3 length: 14 residues. Looked up from germline, CDR1 is DFQATT and CDR2 is SNEGSKA (reference sequence). V was cut by 2 bases and J by 2 bases, with 12 bases left in between. The DNA of the CDR3 is TGCAGTGCTAGACGTCAGGGAGCTCAAGAGACCCAGTACTTC. This codes for CSARRQGAQETQYF.

This clonotype was detected only a few times. The chain has TRBV20-1 and TRBJ2-7; 8 nucleotides agree with TRBD1. The CDR3 contains 13 residues. The V gene's germline CDR1 is DFQATT and CDR2 SNEGSKA (reference sequence). The V gene end was trimmed by 2 bases and the J gene end by 6 bases; junction bases not matched to a gene: 6. CDR3 sequence: CSARKDRAPEQYF. CDR3 nucleotides: TGCAGTGCTAGAAAGGACAGGGCGCCCGAGCAGTACTTC.

This clonotype occurred a few times. The rearrangement uses TRBV7-3 and TRBJ2-1, with TRBD2 matching 9 bases. V gave up 0 bases and J gave up 1 base; unmatched junction bases: 4. Per germline, CDR1 SGHTA and CDR2 FQGTGA. This CDR3 spans 17 amino acids. CDR3 in amino acids: CASSLTVRGGSYNEQFF. The CDR3 DNA is TGTGCCAGCAGCTTAACGGTGCGGGGGGGTTCCTACAATGAGCAGTTCTTC.

This clonotype has just a few counts. The chain has TRBV7-9 and TRBJ1-2; D ambiguous. Trimming removed 0 bases from V and 7 bases from J, with 15 bases in between. CDR1 and CDR2 from the germline V gene are SEHNR and FQNEAQ (reference sequence). This CDR3 has 15 residues. The CDR3 bases are TGTGCCAGCAGCTTAGCGTCAGGAGGACCTCGTGGCTACACCTTC. Translation: CASSLASGGPRGYTF.

The J gene is TRBJ1-5, the V gene TRBV30; 9 bases map to TRBD1. V was clipped by 4 bases and J by 4 bases; unmatched bases: 2. The CDR3 length is 13 residues. Per germline, CDR1 GTSNPN and CDR2 SVGIG (reference sequence). CDR3 nucleotides: TGTGCCTGGACGGGACAGGGAAATCAGCCCCAGCATTTT. Protein: CAWTGQGNQPQHF. Full variable domain (rest looked up from reference TRBV30 and TRBJ1-5): SQTIHQWPATLVQPVGSPLSLECTVEGTSNPNLYWYRQAAGRGLQLLFYSVGIGQISSEVPQNLSASRPQDRQFILSSKKLLLSDSGFYLCAWTGQGNQPQHFGDGTRLSIL.

This clonotype occurred a few times. This chain uses TRBV6-5 with TRBJ2-5, with 16 bases lining up with TRBD2. Germline lookup yields CDR1 MNHEY and CDR2 SVGAGI. CDR3 length equals 15 residues. The V gene end was trimmed by 4 bases and the J gene end by 6 bases; junction bases not matched to a gene: 2. Written as DNA, the CDR3 is TGTGCCAGCAGTTCGGGACTAGCGGGAGGGAAGACCCAGTACTTC. Translated: CASSSGLAGGKTQYF.

V is TRBV9 and J is TRBJ2-6; 9 bases fit TRBD1. The CDR3 is made up of 18 amino acids. Germline trimming cut 2 bases from V and 4 bases from J; bases unmatched to any gene: 10. In germline, CDR1 is SGDLS, CDR2 YYNGEE. CDR3 loop: CASSVTPQGALGANVLTF. The CDR3 DNA follows: TGTGCCAGCAGCGTCACCCCACAGGGGGCTTTGGGGGCCAACGTCCTGACTTTC.

The V gene is TRBV30, the J gene TRBJ2-2; TRBD2 matches at 8 bases. Germline CDR1 and CDR2: GTSNPN and SVGIG (reference sequence). The CDR3 loop spans 13 amino acids. V trimming: 3 bases; J trimming: 10 bases; junction bases outside the gene matches: 7. In DNA form, the CDR3 reads TGTGCCTGGAGACAGCGGGAGTCTTTGGAGCTGTTTTTT. Amino acid sequence: CAWRQRESLELFF. Full variable domain (rest looked up from reference TRBV30 and TRBJ2-2): SQTIHQWPATLVQPVGSPLSLECTVEGTSNPNLYWYRQAAGRGLQLLFYSVGIGQISSEVPQNLSASRPQDRQFILSSKKLLLSDSGFYLCAWRQRESLELFFGEGSRLTVL.

This clonotype was observed a few times. CDR3 protein: CASSYGLLNNEQFF. The CDR3 DNA sequence: TGTGCCAGCAGTTACGGACTACTTAACAATGAGCAGTTCTTC. V and J are TRBV6-2 or TRBV6-3 and TRBJ2-1; perhaps TRBD2 as D (6 bases). The germline V gene has CDR1 MNHEY and CDR2 SVGEGT. The germline V and J ends were trimmed by 2 bases and 5 bases, with 10 bases remaining between them. This CDR3 is 14 amino acids long.

The chain has TRBV12-3 or TRBV12-4 and TRBJ1-5, with a tentative D call TRBD1 (6 bases). Trimming left V 7 bases short and J 10 bases short, with 14 bases between. This CDR3 has 12 amino acids. CDR3 bases: TGTGCCAGCACTCGGGACACGGGACCCCAGCATTTT. Protein product: CASTRDTGPQHF.

V is TRBV11-2 and J is TRBJ2-3; no definite D call. The CDR3 is made up of 13 amino acids. Germline assignment: CDR1 SGHAT and CDR2 FQNNGV. V dropped 4 bases and J dropped 5 bases, with 10 bases sitting between them. The CDR3 loop reads CASSSHLGDTQYF. CDR3 DNA: TGTGCCAGCAGCTCCCATCTCGGAGATACGCAGTATTTT.

The V gene is TRBV5-1, the J gene TRBJ2-1, with 9 bases that match TRBD2. V lost 4 bases and J lost 2; bases outside the gene matches: 7. The length of the CDR3 is 16 residues. Germline V gene lookup returns CDR1 SGHRS and CDR2 YFSETQ. CDR3 amino acids: CASSPPLAGTYNEQFF. CDR3 in DNA: TGCGCCAGCAGCCCCCCCCTAGCGGGAACCTACAATGAGCAGTTCTTC.

The gene calls are TRBV9 and TRBJ2-7, with TRBD1 matching 9 bases. V was clipped by 3 bases and J by 7 bases; unmatched bases: 5. Germline V gene sequence: CDR1 SGDLS, CDR2 YYNGEE. The CDR3 consists of 13 residues. The CDR3 here is CASSAGTGFEQYF. The CDR3 nucleotides are TGTGCCAGCAGCGCGGGGACAGGGTTTGAGCAGTACTTC.

This clonotype was seen a handful of times. The chain employs TRBV7-2 and TRBJ2-3; 10 nucleotides match TRBD2. V shed 3 bases and J 6 bases; nucleotides not matched to a gene: 6. Per the germline V gene, CDR1 is SGHTA and CDR2 is FQGNSA. This CDR3 comprises 15 residues. CDR3: CASSFQTSGRDTQYF. CDR3 DNA: TGTGCCAGCAGCTTCCAGACTAGCGGGCGGGATACGCAGTATTTT.